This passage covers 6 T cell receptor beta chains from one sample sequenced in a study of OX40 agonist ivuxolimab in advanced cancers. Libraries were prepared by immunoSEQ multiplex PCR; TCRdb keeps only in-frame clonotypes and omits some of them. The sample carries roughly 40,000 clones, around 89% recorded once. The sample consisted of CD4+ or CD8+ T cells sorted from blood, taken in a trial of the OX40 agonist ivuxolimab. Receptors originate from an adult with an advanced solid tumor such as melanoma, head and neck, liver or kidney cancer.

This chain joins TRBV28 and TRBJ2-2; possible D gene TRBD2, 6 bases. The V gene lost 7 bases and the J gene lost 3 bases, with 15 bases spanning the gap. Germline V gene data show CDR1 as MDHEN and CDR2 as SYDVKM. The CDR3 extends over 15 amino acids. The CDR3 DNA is TGTGCCAGCACCAGACTAGGTGACTACACCGGGGAGCTGTTTTTT. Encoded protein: CASTRLGDYTGELFF.

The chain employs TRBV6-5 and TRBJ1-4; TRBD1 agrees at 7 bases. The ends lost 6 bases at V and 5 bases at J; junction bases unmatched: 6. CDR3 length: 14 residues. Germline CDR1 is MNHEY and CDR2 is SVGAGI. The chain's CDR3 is CASRRGTVNEKLFF. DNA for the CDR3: TGTGCCAGCAGAAGGGGGACAGTGAATGAAAAACTGTTTTTT.

The CDR3 nucleotides are TGTGCCAGCTCACCAGAGGGACCGGGCTACGAGCAGTACTTC. Its translation is CASSPEGPGYEQYF. The chain recombines TRBV18 with TRBJ2-7; D assignment may be TRBD1 or TRBD2 (5 bases each). Between the trimmed V and J ends, which lost 2 bases and 3 bases, there was a span of 11 bases. The CDR3 extends over 14 amino acids. The germline CDR1 and CDR2 sequences are KGHSH and LQKENI.

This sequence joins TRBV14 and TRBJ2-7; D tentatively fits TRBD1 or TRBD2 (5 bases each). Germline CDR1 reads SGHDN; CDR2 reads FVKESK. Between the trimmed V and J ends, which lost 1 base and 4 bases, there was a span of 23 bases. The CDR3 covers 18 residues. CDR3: CASSQVRDQRGSRYEQYF. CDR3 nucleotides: TGTGCCAGCAGCCAAGTCCGGGACCAAAGAGGCTCTCGTTACGAGCAGTACTTC.

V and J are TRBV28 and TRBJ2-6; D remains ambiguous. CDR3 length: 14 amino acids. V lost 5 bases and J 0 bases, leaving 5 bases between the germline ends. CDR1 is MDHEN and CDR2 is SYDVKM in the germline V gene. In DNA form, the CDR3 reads TGTGCCAGCAGTCGGAGCTCTGGGGCCAACGTCCTGACTTTC. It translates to CASSRSSGANVLTF.

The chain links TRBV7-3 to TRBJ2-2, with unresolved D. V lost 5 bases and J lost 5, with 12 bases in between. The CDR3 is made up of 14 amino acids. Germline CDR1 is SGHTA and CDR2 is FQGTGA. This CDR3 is CASSTLPRTGELFF. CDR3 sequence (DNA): TGTGCCAGCAGCACACTACCAAGAACCGGGGAGCTGTTTTTT.